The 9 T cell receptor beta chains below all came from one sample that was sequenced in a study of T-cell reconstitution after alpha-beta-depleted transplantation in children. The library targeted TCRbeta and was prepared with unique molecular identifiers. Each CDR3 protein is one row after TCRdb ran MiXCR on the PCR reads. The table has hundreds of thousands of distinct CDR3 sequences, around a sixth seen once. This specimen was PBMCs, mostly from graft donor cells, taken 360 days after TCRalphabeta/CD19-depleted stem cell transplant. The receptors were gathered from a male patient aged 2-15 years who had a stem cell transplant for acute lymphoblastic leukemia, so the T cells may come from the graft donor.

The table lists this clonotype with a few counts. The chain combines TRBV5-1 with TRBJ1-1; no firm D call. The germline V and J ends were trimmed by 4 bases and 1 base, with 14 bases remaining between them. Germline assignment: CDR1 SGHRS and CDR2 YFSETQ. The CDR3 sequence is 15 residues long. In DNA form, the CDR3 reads TGCGCCAGCAGCACCCGGGAGGTGGGGAACACTGAAGCTTTCTTT. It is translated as CASSTREVGNTEAFF.

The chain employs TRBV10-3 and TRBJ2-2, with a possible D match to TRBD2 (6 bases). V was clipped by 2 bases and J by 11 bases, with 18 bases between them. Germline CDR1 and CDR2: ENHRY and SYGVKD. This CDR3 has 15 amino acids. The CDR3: CAISEGLIAREELFF. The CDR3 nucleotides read TGTGCCATCAGTGAGGGGTTAATTGCGCGGGAAGAGCTGTTTTTT.

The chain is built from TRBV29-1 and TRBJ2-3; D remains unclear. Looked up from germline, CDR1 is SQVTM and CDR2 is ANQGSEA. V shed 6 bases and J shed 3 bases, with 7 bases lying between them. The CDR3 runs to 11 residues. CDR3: CSVLRTDTQYF. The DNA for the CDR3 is TGCAGCGTCCTAAGGACAGATACGCAGTATTTT.

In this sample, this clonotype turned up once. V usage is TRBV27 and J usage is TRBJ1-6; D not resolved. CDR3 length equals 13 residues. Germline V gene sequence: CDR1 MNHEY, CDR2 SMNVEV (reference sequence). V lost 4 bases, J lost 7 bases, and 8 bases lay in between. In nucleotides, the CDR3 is TGTGCCAGCAGTTGGAACCCAAATTCACCCCTCCACTTT. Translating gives CASSWNPNSPLHF.

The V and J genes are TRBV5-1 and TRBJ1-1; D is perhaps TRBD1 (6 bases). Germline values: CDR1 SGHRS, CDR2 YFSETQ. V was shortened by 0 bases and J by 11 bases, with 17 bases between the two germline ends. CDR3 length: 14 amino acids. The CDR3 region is CASSLGTAHTAAFF. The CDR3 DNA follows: TGCGCCAGCAGCTTGGGGACAGCCCACACCGCGGCTTTCTTT.

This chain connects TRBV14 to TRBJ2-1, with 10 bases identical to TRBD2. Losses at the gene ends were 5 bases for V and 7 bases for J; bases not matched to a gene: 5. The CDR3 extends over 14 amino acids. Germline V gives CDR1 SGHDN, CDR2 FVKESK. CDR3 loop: CASSNSGGFNEQFF. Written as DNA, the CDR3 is TGTGCCAGCAGCAATAGCGGGGGGTTTAATGAGCAGTTCTTC.

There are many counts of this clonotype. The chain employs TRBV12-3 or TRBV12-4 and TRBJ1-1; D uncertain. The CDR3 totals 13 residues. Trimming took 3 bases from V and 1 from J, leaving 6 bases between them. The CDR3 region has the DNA TGTGCCAGCAGTTTTCGTGGGAACACTGAAGCTTTCTTT. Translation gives CASSFRGNTEAFF.

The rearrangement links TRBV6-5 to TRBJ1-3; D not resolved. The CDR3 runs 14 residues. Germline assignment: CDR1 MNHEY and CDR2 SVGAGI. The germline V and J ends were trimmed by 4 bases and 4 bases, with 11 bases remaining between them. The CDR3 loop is CASSSPGEGNTIYF. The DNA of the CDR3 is TGTGCCAGCAGTTCTCCAGGCGAAGGAAACACCATATATTTT.

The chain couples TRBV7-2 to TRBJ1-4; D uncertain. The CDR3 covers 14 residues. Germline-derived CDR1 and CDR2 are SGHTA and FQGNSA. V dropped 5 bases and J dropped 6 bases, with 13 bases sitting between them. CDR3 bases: TGTGCCAGCAGCCAGAGTCTGGGTGATGAAAAACTGTTTTTT. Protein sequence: CASSQSLGDEKLFF.